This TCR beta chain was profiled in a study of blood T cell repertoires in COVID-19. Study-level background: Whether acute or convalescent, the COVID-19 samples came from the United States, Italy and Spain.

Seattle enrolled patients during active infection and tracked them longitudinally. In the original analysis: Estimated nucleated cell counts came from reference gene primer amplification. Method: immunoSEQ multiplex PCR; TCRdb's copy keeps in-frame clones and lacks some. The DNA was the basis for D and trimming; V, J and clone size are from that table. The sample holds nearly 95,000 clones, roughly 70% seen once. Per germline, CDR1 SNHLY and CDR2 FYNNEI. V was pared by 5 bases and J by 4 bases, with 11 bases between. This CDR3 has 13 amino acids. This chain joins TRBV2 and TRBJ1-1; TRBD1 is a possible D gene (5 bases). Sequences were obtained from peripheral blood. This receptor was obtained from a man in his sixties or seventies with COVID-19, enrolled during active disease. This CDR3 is CASSFDSFTEAFF. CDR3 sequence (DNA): TGTGCCAGCAGTTTCGACAGTTTCACTGAAGCTTTCTTT.